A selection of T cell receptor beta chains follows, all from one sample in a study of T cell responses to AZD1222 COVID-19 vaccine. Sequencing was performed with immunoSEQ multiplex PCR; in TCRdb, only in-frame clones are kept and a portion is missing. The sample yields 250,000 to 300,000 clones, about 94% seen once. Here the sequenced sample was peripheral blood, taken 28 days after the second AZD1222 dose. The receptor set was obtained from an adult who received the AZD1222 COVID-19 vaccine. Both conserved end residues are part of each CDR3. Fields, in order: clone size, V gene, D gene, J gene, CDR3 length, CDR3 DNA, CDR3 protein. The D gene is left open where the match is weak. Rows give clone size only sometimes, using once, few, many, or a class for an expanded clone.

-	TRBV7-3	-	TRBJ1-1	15	TGTGCCAGCAGCTACGACGGGACGGACAACACTGAAGCTTTCTTT	CASSYDGTDNTEAFF
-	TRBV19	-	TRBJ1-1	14	TGTGCCAGTAAACGAGGGGACCCTGACACTGAAGCTTTCTTT	CASKRGDPDTEAFF
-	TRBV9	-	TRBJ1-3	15	TGTGCCAGCAGCGTAGTAGGGGACTCTGGAAACACCATATATTTT	CASSVVGDSGNTIYF
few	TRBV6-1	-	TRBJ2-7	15	TGTGCCAGCAGTGAAGGACGGGCCGACCTCTACGAGCAGTACTTC	CASSEGRADLYEQYF
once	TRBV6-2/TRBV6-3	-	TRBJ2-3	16	TGTGCCAGCAGTTATTCTGGCAGACACCTCACAGATACGCAGTATTTT	CASSYSGRHLTDTQYF
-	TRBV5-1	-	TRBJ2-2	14	TGCGCCAGCAGCTTGGATCCGGACACCGGGGAGCTGTTTTTT	CASSLDPDTGELFF
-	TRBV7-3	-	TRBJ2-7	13	TGTGCCAGCCATCCGGTAGTAAGCTACGAGCAGTACTTC	CASHPVVSYEQYF
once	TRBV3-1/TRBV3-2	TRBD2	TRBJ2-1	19	TGTGCCAGCAGCCAAGACGGATGGGGGCAGCGGGGGGCCCGTTATGGGCAGTTCTTC	CASSQDGWGQRGARYGQFF
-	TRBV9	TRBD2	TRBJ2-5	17	TGTGCCAGCAGCGTAGGAACCCCGACTAGCGGGGGACAGACCCAGTACTTC	CASSVGTPTSGGQTQYF
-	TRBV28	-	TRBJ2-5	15	TGTGCCAGCAGTACCCCCGCGGCGAGAGGGGAGACCCAGTACTTC	CASSTPAARGETQYF
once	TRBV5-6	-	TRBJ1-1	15	TGTGCCAGCAGCTTGTGGCAGTATGGGAACACTGAAGCTTTCTTT	CASSLWQYGNTEAFF
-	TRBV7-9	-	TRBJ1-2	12	TGTGCCAGCAGCCGGGACTTTTATGGCTACACCTTC	CASSRDFYGYTF
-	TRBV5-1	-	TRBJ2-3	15	TGCGCCAGCAGCTTGGGGGCAGTCAACACAGATACGCAGTATTTT	CASSLGAVNTDTQYF
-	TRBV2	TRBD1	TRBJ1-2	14	TGTGCCAGCAGTGCAGACAGGGGGCTCTATGGCTACACCTTC	CASSADRGLYGYTF
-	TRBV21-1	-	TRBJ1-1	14	TGTGCCAGCAGCAAAGCGGCCACGGGCAGTGAAGCTTTCTTT	CASSKAATGSEAFF
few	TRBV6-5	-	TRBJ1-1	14	TGTGCCAGCACCCACGCCGGCCAGAACACTGAAGCTTTCTTT	CASTHAGQNTEAFF
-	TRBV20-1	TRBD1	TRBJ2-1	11	TGCAGTGTACAGGGGGTCAATGAGCAGTTCTTC	CSVQGVNEQFF
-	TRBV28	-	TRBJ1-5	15	TGTGCCAGCAGCACCCCAGGGGTGGGGAATCAGCCCCAGCATTTT	CASSTPGVGNQPQHF
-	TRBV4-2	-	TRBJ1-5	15	TGTGCCAGCAGCCAAAACGGGGGCGCGGGTCAGCCCCAGCATTTT	CASSQNGGAGQPQHF
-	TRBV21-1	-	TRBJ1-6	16	TGTGCCAGCACTCGCCTCTTCGGGACAGATAATTCACCCCTCCACTTT	CASTRLFGTDNSPLHF
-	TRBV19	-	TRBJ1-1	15	TGTGCCAGTAGTATAGTGTGGGCGAGGGACACTGAAGCTTTCTTT	CASSIVWARDTEAFF
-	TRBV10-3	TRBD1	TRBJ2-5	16	TGTGCCATCAGTGATCTTCGGACAGGCCAGGGGGAGACCCAGTACTTC	CAISDLRTGQGETQYF
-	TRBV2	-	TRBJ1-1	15	TGTGCCAGCAAGCCCACCTGGGGGGAGGAGTCTGAAGCTTTCTTT	CASKPTWGEESEAFF
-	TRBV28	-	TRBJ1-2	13	TGTGCCAGCAGTTCGCCAAATCCGGGGGGCTACACCTTC	CASSSPNPGGYTF
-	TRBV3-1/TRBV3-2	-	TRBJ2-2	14	TGTGCCAGCAGCCAAGGGTCAAACACCGGGGAGCTGTTTTTT	CASSQGSNTGELFF
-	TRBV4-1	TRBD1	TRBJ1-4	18	TGCGCCAGCAGCCAAAGACAGGGAAGGCTCGCAGCTAATGAAAAACTGTTTTTT	CASSQRQGRLAANEKLFF
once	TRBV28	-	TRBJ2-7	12	TGTGCCAGCAGCCCACAGGGCCACGAGCAGTACTTC	CASSPQGHEQYF
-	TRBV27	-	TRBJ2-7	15	TGTGCCAGCAGCTTCCTCTCGGGGGCTCCCTACGAGCAGTACTTC	CASSFLSGAPYEQYF
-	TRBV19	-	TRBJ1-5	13	TGTGCCAGTAGTCCCCTCGACGATCAGCCCCAGCATTTT	CASSPLDDQPQHF
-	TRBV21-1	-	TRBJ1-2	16	TGTGCCAGCAGCAAAAGGGGCGTGAGATTACTCTATGGCTACACCTTC	CASSKRGVRLLYGYTF
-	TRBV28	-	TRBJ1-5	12	TGTGCCAGCAGTTACTTTAATCAGCCCCAGCATTTT	CASSYFNQPQHF
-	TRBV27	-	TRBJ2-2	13	TGTGCCAGCAGTTTATCGTCAGGCGGGGAGCTGTTTTTT	CASSLSSGGELFF
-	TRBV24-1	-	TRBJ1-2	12	TGTGCCACCAGTGAGGGGGGTTTGAGCTACACCTTC	CATSEGGLSYTF